One sample yielded the 21 T cell receptor beta chains listed below, sequenced in a study of CD8 T cells in Susac syndrome (dated by TCRdb to between 2018 and 2021). Libraries were constructed by the immunoSEQ multiplex PCR assay. RNA was extracted using the RNeasy kit, and about 0.5 to 1 ug of the RNA was reverse transcribed with random hexamers. TCRdb handled the public reads itself, with Q25 trimming in fastp and clone calling in MiXCR, and kept productive beta chains. Rows are unified per CDR3 protein, each entry keeping the most common DNA and genes. The sample table holds about 400,000 distinct CDR3 sequences, of which approximately 85% were seen once. Together, the top ten hold approximately 0.12% of the sample. Sequenced sample: CD8+ T cells from PBMCs. The receptors were sampled from a human donor with multiple sclerosis.

The chain recombines TRBV3-1 with TRBJ1-1; D not certain. The germline V gene encodes CDR1 LGHDT and CDR2 YNNKEL (reference sequence). V shed 1 base and J shed 1 base, with 19 bases lying between them. The CDR3 runs to 18 residues. This chain's CDR3 is CASSQGSDGDVPNTEAFF. For the CDR3, the DNA is TGTGCCAGCAGCCAAGGGTCTGACGGGGATGTACCGAACACTGAAGCTTTCTTT.

The gene calls are TRBV13 and TRBJ1-1; TRBD1 aligns across 11 bases. The V and J ends lost 5 bases and 4 bases, in that order; junction bases with no gene match: 6. Germline-derived CDR1 and CDR2 are PRHDT and FYEKMQ (reference sequence). The CDR3 is 15 residues long. CDR3 sequence: CASSDRTGGFTEAFF. The CDR3 DNA follows: TGTGCCAGCAGCGACCGGACAGGGGGCTTCACTGAAGCTTTCTTT.

The rearrangement joins TRBV6-6 to TRBJ2-7; TRBD1 aligns across 7 bases. The J segment lost 6 bases and the V segment lost 2 bases, leaving 7 bases of the junction unmatched. The germline V gene encodes CDR1 MNHNY and CDR2 SVGAGI (reference sequence). The CDR3 covers 14 residues. The CDR3 region is CASSYPDRVPEQYF. In DNA form, the CDR3 reads TGTGCCAGCAGTTACCCAGACAGGGTGCCCGAGCAGTACTTC.

This clonotype was found a few times. The chain carries TRBV5-1 and TRBJ1-5; 12 bases map to TRBD1. The germline V gene has CDR1 SGHRS and CDR2 YFSETQ. V gave up 4 bases and J gave up 5 bases; unmatched junction bases: 4. The CDR3 sequence is 15 residues long. The CDR3 nucleotides are TGCGCCAGCAGCGACGGGACAGGGGGCGATCAGCCCCAGCATTTT. It translates to CASSDGTGGDQPQHF.

The rearrangement links TRBV30 to TRBJ2-7; 7 bases map to TRBD2. The CDR3 has 16 residues. Germline loops: CDR1 GTSNPN, CDR2 SVGIG (reference sequence). V was pared by 2 bases and J by 0 bases, with 10 bases of the junction left unmatched. The DNA for the CDR3 is TGTGCCTGGAGTTCCCCTAGCGGCTCCAGCTCCTACGAGCAGTACTTC. It specifies CAWSSPSGSSSYEQYF.

The chain couples TRBV2 to TRBJ2-5, with D perhaps assigned TRBD1 or TRBD2 (5 bases each). This CDR3 comprises 13 residues. The germline V and J ends were trimmed by 8 bases and 1 base, with 11 bases remaining between them. The germline V gene has CDR1 SNHLY and CDR2 FYNNEI. The CDR3 coding sequence is TGTGCCAGCGTCGGGACCGCCCAAGAGACCCAGTACTTC. Protein sequence: CASVGTAQETQYF. Looking up the rest from reference TRBV2 and TRBJ2-5 gives the full variable domain: EPEVTQTPSHQVTQMGQEVILRCVPISNHLYFYWYRQILGQKVEFLVSFYNNEISEKSEIFDDQFSVERPDGSNFTLKIRSTKLEDSAMYFCASVGTAQETQYFGPGTRLLVL.

The chain links TRBV20-1 to TRBJ2-7; D gene ambiguous. Germline values: CDR1 DFQATT, CDR2 SNEGSKA (reference sequence). V lost 3 bases and J 6 bases, leaving 21 bases between the germline ends. The CDR3 is 15 amino acids. The CDR3 nucleotides read TGCAGTGCTAGGGGCGTAGGGCGGTTAGGAGCCGAGCAGTACTTC. Translation: CSARGVGRLGAEQYF.

The V call is TRBV28, the J call TRBJ2-2, with 9 bases aligning to TRBD2. CDR3 length: 17 residues. The V gene's germline CDR1 is MDHEN and CDR2 SYDVKM. The junction had 10 bases not matched to a gene; V was cut back by 5 bases and J by 3 bases. In nucleotides, the CDR3 is TGTGCCAGCAGTCCCGGTACCGGGACTAGCTACACCGGGGAGCTGTTTTTT. This gives the protein CASSPGTGTSYTGELFF.

The genes are TRBV7-6 and TRBJ2-3; D is perhaps TRBD1 or TRBD2 (5 bases each). Germline V CDR1 and CDR2: SGHVS, FNYEAQ. This CDR3 is built from 14 residues. The germline V and J ends were trimmed by 10 bases and 4 bases, with 18 bases remaining between them. The DNA of the CDR3 is TGTGCCATCTCACCTACCGGGGCACCAGATACGCAGTATTTT. This sequence encodes CAISPTGAPDTQYF.

This clonotype appeared a few times. The CDR3 sequence: CSPESGGENEQYF. The CDR3 bases are TGCAGCCCCGAGTCAGGGGGCGAAAACGAGCAGTACTTC. The chain has TRBV29-1 and TRBJ2-7; 8 bases are shared with TRBD1. The germline CDR1 and CDR2 sequences are SQVTM and ANQGSEA. The J segment lost 5 bases and the V segment lost 8 bases, leaving 11 bases of the junction unmatched. This CDR3 has 13 residues.

This clonotype was seen a few times. This rearrangement joins TRBV6-1 to TRBJ1-1; no reliable D call. The V end lost 6 bases, the J end lost 0 bases, and 8 bases lay between the germline ends. The CDR3 extends over 13 amino acids. In germline, CDR1 is MNHNS, CDR2 SASEGT. This chain's CDR3 is CASREWMNTEAFF. The CDR3 nucleotides read TGTGCCAGCAGGGAGTGGATGAACACTGAAGCTTTCTTT.

V usage is TRBV20-1 and J usage is TRBJ2-1; 7 bases fit TRBD1. V was clipped by 3 bases and J by 7 bases; unmatched bases: 15. This CDR3 has 16 amino acids. In germline, CDR1 is DFQATT, CDR2 SNEGSKA (reference sequence). The chain's CDR3 is CSASPGDRVQLNEQFF. DNA of the CDR3: TGCAGTGCTAGTCCCGGCGACAGGGTTCAGTTGAATGAGCAGTTCTTC.

The V call is TRBV12-3 or TRBV12-4, the J call TRBJ2-1; possible D gene TRBD2, 5 bases. The CDR3 contains 14 residues. The ends were cut back, 3 bases at V and 1 base at J, with 7 bases in the middle. DNA of the CDR3: TGTGCCAGCAGTTTCCGGGGTTCCTACAATGAGCAGTTCTTC. Translating it yields CASSFRGSYNEQFF.

The chain joins TRBV6-2 or TRBV6-3 to TRBJ1-4; D remains ambiguous. This CDR3 comprises 15 residues. Germline values: CDR1 MNHEY, CDR2 SVGEGT. V was clipped by 6 bases and J by 5 bases, with 16 bases between them. This CDR3 is CASSLWSSRNEKLFF. CDR3 in DNA: TGTGCCAGCAGCCTTTGGAGCTCGCGCAATGAAAAACTGTTTTTT.

The chain employs TRBV3-1 and TRBJ2-5; D unresolved. The CDR3 spans 13 residues. Germline CDR1 and CDR2: LGHDT and YNNKEL (reference sequence). The V gene lost 3 bases and the J gene lost 4 bases, with 9 bases spanning the gap. The CDR3 loop is CASSQLNPETQYF. The DNA of the CDR3 is TGTGCCAGCAGCCAGCTTAATCCAGAGACCCAGTACTTC.

The chain carries TRBV27 and TRBJ1-3, with TRBD1 as a possible D gene (5 bases). V was clipped by 4 bases and J by 0 bases, with 10 bases between them. The length of the CDR3 is 15 residues. CDR1 and CDR2 from the germline V gene are MNHEY and SMNVEV (reference sequence). The CDR3 region is CASSYTGLSGNTIYF. As DNA, the CDR3 is TGTGCCAGCAGTTATACAGGCCTCTCTGGAAACACCATATATTTT.

The chain employs TRBV30 and TRBJ2-5; 8 nucleotides match TRBD2. The CDR3 runs to 14 residues. Unmatched junction bases numbered 10, after V lost 5 bases and J lost 5 bases. Germline V CDR1 and CDR2: GTSNPN, SVGIG (reference sequence). CDR3 bases: TGTGCCTGGCTTAGCGGGGTCGATGGGGAGACCCAGTACTTC. It encodes CAWLSGVDGETQYF.

The gene calls are TRBV18 and TRBJ2-7, with TRBD1 matching 9 bases. The CDR3 length is 16 residues. The V segment lost 6 bases and the J segment 1 base; nucleotides outside the gene matches: 10. The germline CDR1 and CDR2 sequences are KGHSH and LQKENI. DNA for the CDR3: TGTGCCAGCTCGCCTGATACAGGGGGCAATTCCTACGAGCAGTACTTC. This gives the protein CASSPDTGGNSYEQYF. The whole variable domain, filled in from reference TRBV18 and TRBJ2-7, reads NAGVMQNPRHLVRRRGQEARLRCSPMKGHSHVYWYRQLPEEGLKFMVYLQKENIIDESGMPKERFSAEFPKEGPSILRIQQVVRGDSAAYFCASSPDTGGNSYEQYFGPGTRLTVT.

This chain uses TRBV6-1 with TRBJ2-7; D may match TRBD1 or TRBD2 (5 bases each). Germline values: CDR1 MNHNS, CDR2 SASEGT. The CDR3 extends over 12 amino acids. Trimming stripped 8 bases from V and 3 bases from J, with 11 bases between. CDR3: CASVGAGYEQYF. The CDR3, as DNA: TGTGCCAGCGTTGGGGCGGGCTACGAGCAGTACTTC.

The V call is TRBV5-1, the J call TRBJ2-7; the D gene is possibly TRBD2 (5 bases). This CDR3 contains 14 residues. The ends were cut back, 1 base at V and 5 bases at J, with 13 bases in the middle. CDR1 is SGHRS and CDR2 is YFSETQ in the germline V gene. CDR3 in DNA: TGCGCCAGCAGCTTGACCGGGATCTGTCACGAGCAGTACTTC. Its translation: CASSLTGICHEQYF.

The rearrangement links TRBV12-3 or TRBV12-4 to TRBJ2-3; the match to TRBD2 covers 10 bases. J lost 2 bases, V lost 4 bases, and 9 bases had no gene match. There are 17 residues in the CDR3. In DNA, the CDR3 is TGTGCCAGCAGTTACCCTAGCGGGAGCCTGACCACAGATACGCAGTATTTT. Amino acids: CASSYPSGSLTTDTQYF.